This T cell receptor beta chain appears in the sequencing data of a study of T-cell memory formation after mild COVID-19. TCRdb reprocessed the 5' RACE reads via MiXCR and lists one record per CDR3 protein. The sample lists about 200,000 distinct CDR3 sequences; about 16% were seen once. The sequencing input was PBMCs or a T cell subset sorted from them (not recorded which). The TCR originated in an adult woman who had mild COVID-19 (a few samples of this study predate the infection). Cell type and time point are not known.

Here the CDR3 reads CASSQDSGRAREQYF. The CDR3 bases are TGTGCCAGCAGCCAAGACAGCGGTAGGGCGCGGGAGCAGTACTTC. This chain links TRBV3-1 with TRBJ2-7; D might be TRBD2 (5 bases). V dropped 0 bases and J dropped 7 bases, with 16 bases sitting between them. Per the germline V gene, CDR1 is LGHDT and CDR2 is YNNKEL (reference sequence). The CDR3 has 15 amino acids.